This T cell receptor (beta chain) stems from a study of Ad26.COV2.S vaccination and SARS-CoV-2 variants. Study in general: The authors gave Ad26.COV2.S intramuscularly, either once or twice 56 days apart. Study-wide findings and caveats: Analyses that measured TCR breadth and depth may have underestimated total T cell responses. Substantial breadth was reportedly displayed by spike-specific CD8+ and CD4+ T cell responses after vaccination.

The CDR3 spans 10 residues. CDR1 and CDR2 (germline): LNHDA, SQIVND (reference sequence). Between the trimmed V and J ends, which lost 5 bases and 7 bases, there was a span of 5 bases. Sequenced by immunoSEQ multiplex PCR; TCRdb stores in-frame clones only, minus some. The table has about half a million clones, 80% to 90% seen once. Treatment in this sample: 15 to 20 received Ad26.COV2.S at low or high dose, single or two shots; about 5 received placebo; per-sample allocation not given. Specimens were obtained on day 63 following the first vaccine or placebo injection. Of note for this clone: Antigen specificity is unknown.

This receptor was taken from a person between 18 and 65 years old who received the Ad26.COV2.S COVID-19 vaccine or a placebo. The sample in question was peripheral blood, obtained in a trial of Ad26.COV2.S vaccine versus placebo. The chain employs TRBV19 and TRBJ1-2; no definite D call. The CDR3 sequence: CASSRSGYTF. In nucleotides, the CDR3 is TGTGCCAGTAGTCGGAGTGGCTACACCTTC.